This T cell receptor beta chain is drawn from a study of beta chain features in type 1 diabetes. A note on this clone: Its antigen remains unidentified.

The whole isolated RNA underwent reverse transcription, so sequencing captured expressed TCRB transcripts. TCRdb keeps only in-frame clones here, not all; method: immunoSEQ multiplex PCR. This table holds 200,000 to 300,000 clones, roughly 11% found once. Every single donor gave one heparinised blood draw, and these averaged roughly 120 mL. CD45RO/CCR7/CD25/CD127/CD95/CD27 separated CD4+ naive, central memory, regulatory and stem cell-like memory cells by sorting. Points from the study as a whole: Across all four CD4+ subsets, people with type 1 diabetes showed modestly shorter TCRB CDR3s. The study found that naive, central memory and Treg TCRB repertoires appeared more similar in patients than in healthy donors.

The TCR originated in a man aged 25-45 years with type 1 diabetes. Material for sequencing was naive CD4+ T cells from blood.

The CDR3 loop reads CATSLAAGETQYF. Here the CDR3 DNA reads TGTGCCACCAGTTTAGCAGCGGGGGAGACGCAGTATTTT. The chain couples TRBV15 to TRBJ2-3; 8 bases fit TRBD2. Germline V gives CDR1 LNHNV, CDR2 YYDKDF (reference sequence). V was pared by 6 bases and J by 9 bases, with 8 bases of the junction left unmatched. This CDR3 has 13 amino acids.